These T cell receptor beta chains were read from a single sample in a study of blood T cell repertoires in COVID-19. Assay used: immunoSEQ multiplex PCR; TCRdb lists only in-frame clones, some missing. Of more than 200,000 clones listed, roughly 80% are singletons. Sequencing was performed on peripheral blood. Receptor source: a woman of 80 years or more with COVID-19, enrolled during active disease. The CDR3 runs from the conserved cysteine through the conserved F or W. The order of the fields is V gene, clone size, D gene, J gene, CDR3 length, CDR3 DNA, CDR3 protein. A D gene is named only where the DNA matches it firmly. Size values are once, few and many counts, or a class for expanded clones, and some rows have none.

V gene: TRBV6-5; clone size: .; D gene: TRBD2; J gene: TRBJ2-2; CDR3 length: 12; CDR3 DNA: TGTGCCACCTCTCGGGGGGCCGGGGAGCTGTTTTTT; CDR3 protein: CATSRGAGELFF
V gene: TRBV7-2; clone size: .; D gene: .; J gene: TRBJ2-1; CDR3 length: 15; CDR3 DNA: TGTGCCAGCAGTCTAGCACAGGGTACTTTCAATGAGCAGTTCTTC; CDR3 protein: CASSLAQGTFNEQFF
V gene: TRBV4-2; clone size: .; D gene: .; J gene: TRBJ1-2; CDR3 length: 15; CDR3 DNA: TGTGCCAGCAGCCAGACTGACGGACAGCCCAGGGGCTACACCTTC; CDR3 protein: CASSQTDGQPRGYTF
V gene: TRBV28; clone size: .; D gene: TRBD1; J gene: TRBJ1-2; CDR3 length: 15; CDR3 DNA: TGTGCCAGCAGTCCTCAGGACAGGGCTAACTATGGCTACACCTTC; CDR3 protein: CASSPQDRANYGYTF
V gene: TRBV18; clone size: .; D gene: .; J gene: TRBJ1-2; CDR3 length: 14; CDR3 DNA: TGTGCCAGCTCACCACCGACGGGAAGCGATGGCTACACCTTC; CDR3 protein: CASSPPTGSDGYTF
V gene: TRBV5-5; clone size: once; D gene: TRBD2; J gene: TRBJ2-3; CDR3 length: 18; CDR3 DNA: TGTGCCAGCAGCTCGATCACCGGACTAGCGGTTAGCACAGATACGCAGTATTTT; CDR3 protein: CASSSITGLAVSTDTQYF
V gene: TRBV14; clone size: .; D gene: .; J gene: TRBJ1-1; CDR3 length: 12; CDR3 DNA: TGTGCCAGCAGCCAAGATAGGGGGAGAGCTTTCTTT; CDR3 protein: CASSQDRGRAFF
V gene: TRBV19; clone size: .; D gene: .; J gene: TRBJ1-1; CDR3 length: 18; CDR3 DNA: TGTGCCAGTAGTAAGCCGACAGGCCGAGGTAGGATGAACACTGAAGCTTTCTTT; CDR3 protein: CASSKPTGRGRMNTEAFF
V gene: TRBV30; clone size: few; D gene: TRBD1; J gene: TRBJ1-6; CDR3 length: 14; CDR3 DNA: TGTGCCTGGAGAGGACAGGGTGGCAATTCACCCCTCCACTTT; CDR3 protein: CAWRGQGGNSPLHF
V gene: TRBV18; clone size: .; D gene: TRBD1; J gene: TRBJ1-2; CDR3 length: 14; CDR3 DNA: TGTGCCAGCTCACGGGACAGGGATGGCTATGGCTACACCTTC; CDR3 protein: CASSRDRDGYGYTF
V gene: TRBV3-1/TRBV3-2; clone size: .; D gene: TRBD2; J gene: TRBJ2-1; CDR3 length: 18; CDR3 DNA: TGTGCCAGCAGCCACTGGACTAGCGGGGGCCGCTCCTACAATGAGCAGTTCTTC; CDR3 protein: CASSHWTSGGRSYNEQFF
V gene: TRBV21-1; clone size: .; D gene: .; J gene: TRBJ2-7; CDR3 length: 17; CDR3 DNA: TGTGCCAGCAGCAAAGTCCGCGGACAGCGATATCACTACGAGCAGTACTTC; CDR3 protein: CASSKVRGQRYHYEQYF
V gene: TRBV28; clone size: once; D gene: TRBD2; J gene: TRBJ2-1; CDR3 length: 19; CDR3 DNA: TGTGCCAGCAGGCTTTCCACGGGACTAGCGGGGGGTACCCGCAATGAGCAGTTCTTC; CDR3 protein: CASRLSTGLAGGTRNEQFF
V gene: TRBV19; clone size: .; D gene: TRBD1; J gene: TRBJ1-2; CDR3 length: 15; CDR3 DNA: TGTGCCAGTAGACCTCGACAGGGGCCGAACTATGGCTACACCTTC; CDR3 protein: CASRPRQGPNYGYTF
V gene: TRBV19; clone size: few; D gene: .; J gene: TRBJ1-2; CDR3 length: 12; CDR3 DNA: TGTGCCAGTAACATGCTTGGCTATGGCTACACCTTC; CDR3 protein: CASNMLGYGYTF
V gene: TRBV7-2; clone size: .; D gene: .; J gene: TRBJ1-1; CDR3 length: 14; CDR3 DNA: TGTGCCAGCAGCCTCAATAGAGTGAACACTGAAGCTTTCTTT; CDR3 protein: CASSLNRVNTEAFF
V gene: TRBV25-1; clone size: once; D gene: .; J gene: TRBJ1-1; CDR3 length: 15; CDR3 DNA: TGTGCCAGCAGTGCCCCTCGGGTGGGGAGGTCTGAAGCTTTCTTT; CDR3 protein: CASSAPRVGRSEAFF
V gene: TRBV7-2; clone size: .; D gene: .; J gene: TRBJ2-5; CDR3 length: 16; CDR3 DNA: TGTGCCAGCAGCTTAGGGGGGGGCGGAACGCAAGAGACCCAGTACTTC; CDR3 protein: CASSLGGGGTQETQYF
V gene: TRBV5-4; clone size: .; D gene: TRBD2; J gene: TRBJ2-5; CDR3 length: 14; CDR3 DNA: TGTGCCAGCAGCTCCAGGACTAGCTCAGAGACCCAGTACTTC; CDR3 protein: CASSSRTSSETQYF
V gene: TRBV27; clone size: .; D gene: TRBD1; J gene: TRBJ1-3; CDR3 length: 17; CDR3 DNA: TGTGCCAGCAGTTTACCCCTTCCAGGGGGCCCTGGAAACACCATATATTTT; CDR3 protein: CASSLPLPGGPGNTIYF
V gene: TRBV6-5; clone size: .; D gene: .; J gene: TRBJ1-2; CDR3 length: 14; CDR3 DNA: TGTGCCAGCCGATCAAACGGGAAAGGCTATGGCTACACCTTC; CDR3 protein: CASRSNGKGYGYTF
V gene: TRBV5-1; clone size: once; D gene: TRBD2; J gene: TRBJ2-4; CDR3 length: 16; CDR3 DNA: TGCGCCAGCAGCTTGGAGGCGGGGGTCGCCAAAAACATTCAGTACTTC; CDR3 protein: CASSLEAGVAKNIQYF
V gene: TRBV3-1/TRBV3-2; clone size: once; D gene: TRBD1; J gene: TRBJ2-5; CDR3 length: 16; CDR3 DNA: TGTGCCAGCAGCCTACGGGACAGGGGGCTAAGGGAGACCCAGTACTTC; CDR3 protein: CASSLRDRGLRETQYF
V gene: TRBV6-2/TRBV6-3; clone size: .; D gene: .; J gene: TRBJ1-2; CDR3 length: 15; CDR3 DNA: TGTGCCAGCAGCCCACAGAGATTGATCAACTATGGCTACACCTTC; CDR3 protein: CASSPQRLINYGYTF
V gene: TRBV7-9; clone size: .; D gene: TRBD2; J gene: TRBJ2-5; CDR3 length: 14; CDR3 DNA: TGTGCCAGCAGCTTAGAACTAGCGGGGGGTCGACCGTACTTC; CDR3 protein: CASSLELAGGRPYF
V gene: TRBV6-5; clone size: .; D gene: TRBD1; J gene: TRBJ1-2; CDR3 length: 14; CDR3 DNA: TGTGCCAGCAGTTACGACGGGACAGGGGCTGGCTACACCTTC; CDR3 protein: CASSYDGTGAGYTF
V gene: TRBV28; clone size: few; D gene: TRBD1; J gene: TRBJ1-5; CDR3 length: 15; CDR3 DNA: TGTGCCAGCAGTCGCAGCGACAGGGTCAATCAGCCCCAGCATTTT; CDR3 protein: CASSRSDRVNQPQHF
V gene: TRBV28; clone size: .; D gene: TRBD1; J gene: TRBJ2-5; CDR3 length: 15; CDR3 DNA: TGTGCCAGCAGTTCCCAGAGGGGGCTCGGGGAGACCCAGTACTTC; CDR3 protein: CASSSQRGLGETQYF
V gene: TRBV5-4; clone size: .; D gene: TRBD2; J gene: TRBJ2-5; CDR3 length: 16; CDR3 DNA: TGTGCCAGCAGCTCCCTAGCGGGGGGCCCTCAAGAGACCCAGTACTTC; CDR3 protein: CASSSLAGGPQETQYF
V gene: TRBV5-1; clone size: .; D gene: TRBD1; J gene: TRBJ2-6; CDR3 length: 17; CDR3 DNA: TGCGCCAGCAGCACCGACAGGGGCGAGGCAGGGGCCAACGTCCTGACTTTC; CDR3 protein: CASSTDRGEAGANVLTF
V gene: TRBV6-2/TRBV6-3; clone size: .; D gene: .; J gene: TRBJ2-3; CDR3 length: 18; CDR3 DNA: TGTGCCAGCAGTTACCGGCTAGGGGCTGGCGGTTCCACAGATACGCAGTATTTT; CDR3 protein: CASSYRLGAGGSTDTQYF
V gene: TRBV11-2; clone size: .; D gene: TRBD2; J gene: TRBJ2-1; CDR3 length: 15; CDR3 DNA: TGTGCCAGCAGCTGGGGTAGCGGGGGTTACAATGAGCAGTTCTTC; CDR3 protein: CASSWGSGGYNEQFF
V gene: TRBV6-5; clone size: .; D gene: TRBD1; J gene: TRBJ1-4; CDR3 length: 13; CDR3 DNA: TGTGCCAGCAGTTACAACAGGGGGGAAAAACTGTTTTTT; CDR3 protein: CASSYNRGEKLFF